This is a list of T cell receptor beta chains from one sample in a study of response to subunit inactivated influenza vaccine. Via MiXCR, TCRdb re-called the RT-PCR reads, giving one row per CDR3 protein. The sample holds under 200,000 distinct CDR3 sequences, approximately 12% seen once. The same specimen was also included in a second study, on T cells expressing NK-cell markers.

The sequencing used CD8+ T cells sorted from PBMCs, collected roughly 13 days after vaccination. The receptors were gathered from a man in his forties or fifties who received an inactivated influenza vaccine. CDR3s include the opening cysteine and the closing phenylalanine or tryptophan. Only some rows state a clone size, as once, few, many or a class for expanded clones.

NA	TRBJ2-5	TRBV12-3/TRBV12-4	CASNRDRETQYF
NA	TRBJ2-5	TRBV4-3	CASSQGPGGSTQYF
NA	TRBJ2-3	TRBV4-3	CASSQDSAGGIDTQYF
NA	TRBJ2-7	TRBV9	CASSVAGTFTYEQYF
NA	TRBJ2-1	TRBV27	CASSMGLASYNEQFF
NA	TRBJ2-7	TRBV4-3	CASSQDSTAGVYEQYF
few	TRBJ2-7	TRBV7-2	CASSLDSGLDYEQYF
many	TRBJ2-5	TRBV7-9	CASSTGQPKETQYF
NA	TRBJ2-7	TRBV5-1	CASSGRDRAYEQYF
NA	TRBJ1-6	TRBV12-3/TRBV12-4	CASSNEPTGFDSPLHF
few	TRBJ2-3	TRBV12-5	CASGATGTGTDTQYF
NA	TRBJ2-7	TRBV12-3/TRBV12-4	CASRHGQGAGEQYF
few	TRBJ2-1	TRBV2	CASSETSSDEQFF
NA	TRBJ2-1	TRBV30	CAWSVRTVNEQFF
NA	TRBJ2-7	TRBV5-6	CASSVLLSYEQYF
NA	TRBJ2-1	TRBV14	CASSFMGLLGNEQFF
once	TRBJ2-3	TRBV20-1	CSARDFTGRDTQYF
NA	TRBJ2-3	TRBV7-6	CASSQLGETDTQYF
NA	TRBJ2-4	TRBV6-5	CASSYSGGAKNIQYF
NA	TRBJ2-1	TRBV6-2/TRBV6-3	CASSYNRWEQFF
NA	TRBJ2-1	TRBV9	CASSVGSGRVSNEQFF
NA	TRBJ2-5	TRBV28	CASSYSGTKKTQYF
NA	TRBJ1-4	TRBV4-3	CASSQDGVFGSPNEKLFF
NA	TRBJ2-5	TRBV19	CASSVTSGETQYF
NA	TRBJ2-2	TRBV28	CASSFSAADVAPGELFF
NA	TRBJ2-5	TRBV5-1	CASSLGTGVETQYF
NA	TRBJ2-4	TRBV4-1	CASSEQGNSAKNIQYF
few	TRBJ2-5	TRBV3-1	CASSQDLAVNVEETQYF
few	TRBJ1-2	TRBV11-2	CASSQTTGGYGYTF
NA	TRBJ2-7	TRBV11-2	CASSLVFGPSYEQYF
NA	TRBJ2-3	TRBV12-3/TRBV12-4	CASSVGQGALHTQYF
few	TRBJ2-5	TRBV7-9	CASSYAGLGQETQYF
NA	TRBJ1-1	TRBV6-2/TRBV6-3	CASSPGRTEAFF
NA	TRBJ2-3	TRBV12-3/TRBV12-4	CASSYFGGGGTQYF
few	TRBJ2-2	TRBV6-2/TRBV6-3	CASTLSGANTGELFF
few	TRBJ2-5	TRBV29-1	CSVGGTGVETQYF
NA	TRBJ2-2	TRBV7-9	CASVRTNTGELFF
few	TRBJ2-1	TRBV12-3/TRBV12-4	CASSIGTSGSWEEQFF
few	TRBJ2-1	TRBV11-2	CASSPGNGINNEQFF